This paragraph reports one T cell receptor (beta chain). Losses at the gene ends were 2 bases for V and 6 bases for J; bases not matched to a gene: 10. CDR1 SGHAT and CDR2 FQDESV come from the germline V gene (reference sequence). CDR3 length: 16 residues. This specimen comes from a study of blood T cell repertoires in COVID-19. Study background: T cells, B-cell-depleted T cells, or PBMCs provided the cDNA or gDNA that served as material.

In the source study's methods: Estimates of nucleated cell counts were drawn from the amplification of reference gene primers. Data came from immunoSEQ multiplex PCR; TCRdb stores just in-frame clones and leaves some out. The DNA was the basis for D and trimming; V, J and clone size are from that table. In the table there are approximately 430,000 clones, about nine tenths of which are singletons. The TCR sequence derives from a woman in her twenties or thirties with active or convalescent COVID-19. The chain combines TRBV11-1 with TRBJ1-1; 9 bases map to TRBD1. Specimen: peripheral blood. CDR3: CASSLLGGQGSPEAFF. The CDR3 DNA reads TGTGCCAGCAGCTTATTAGGTGGACAGGGGTCCCCTGAAGCTTTCTTT.